This is a list of T cell receptor beta chains from one sample in a study of graft-versus-host responses after intestinal transplantation. Profiled with immunoSEQ multiplex PCR; TCRdb holds only in-frame clones, not every one. Of 90,000 to 130,000 clones listed, just under 95% are singletons. For these receptors, no antigen is known. The source was unstimulated CD8+ T cells sorted from spleen or lymph node cells, collected before transplant. Receptors were obtained from a human donor who was the organ donor for an intestinal transplant. The CDR3 runs from the conserved cysteine through the conserved F or W. Each record gives: CDR3 DNA, CDR3 protein, clone size, D gene, V gene, J gene. D genes are given only for firm matches. Size is omitted from some rows. Given values are once, few, many or a class for expanded clones.

CDR3nt: TGTGCCAGCAGTGATGAGGCTAGCGTCTTTGGCTACGAGCAGTACTTC; CDR3aa: CASSDEASVFGYEQYF; abundance: NA; d_gene: NA; v_gene: TRBV6-1; j_gene: TRBJ2-7
CDR3nt: TGCGCCAGCAGCCAAGATAGGAAGGGGAACACTGAAGCTTTCTTT; CDR3aa: CASSQDRKGNTEAFF; abundance: NA; d_gene: NA; v_gene: TRBV4-1; j_gene: TRBJ1-1
CDR3nt: TGTGCCAGCAGCTCCGGAGGCGGGGAGCTGTTTTTT; CDR3aa: CASSSGGGELFF; abundance: NA; d_gene: NA; v_gene: TRBV5-5; j_gene: TRBJ2-2
CDR3nt: TGTGCCAGCAGTTTATCAAGCGGAGCTTACAATGAGCAGTTCTTC; CDR3aa: CASSLSSGAYNEQFF; abundance: NA; d_gene: NA; v_gene: TRBV27; j_gene: TRBJ2-1
CDR3nt: TGTGCCAGCAGCAGAATGTTTGGATTGACTGAAGCTTTCTTT; CDR3aa: CASSRMFGLTEAFF; abundance: NA; d_gene: NA; v_gene: TRBV6-1; j_gene: TRBJ1-1
CDR3nt: TGCGCCAGCAGCCAAGGGACAGGGGGCGGCTATGGCTACACCTTC; CDR3aa: CASSQGTGGGYGYTF; abundance: once; d_gene: TRBD1; v_gene: TRBV4-3; j_gene: TRBJ1-2
CDR3nt: TGTGCCAGCAGTTACTCGAAGACGAATCAGCCCCAGCATTTT; CDR3aa: CASSYSKTNQPQHF; abundance: NA; d_gene: NA; v_gene: TRBV6-5; j_gene: TRBJ1-5
CDR3nt: TGTGCCAGCACCGAACTAGCGGGTAACACCGGGGAGCTGTTTTTT; CDR3aa: CASTELAGNTGELFF; abundance: NA; d_gene: TRBD2; v_gene: TRBV9; j_gene: TRBJ2-2
CDR3nt: TGCGCCAGCAGCCAAGATCACGGGGGGCTAAAAGCTTTCTTT; CDR3aa: CASSQDHGGLKAFF; abundance: NA; d_gene: NA; v_gene: TRBV4-1; j_gene: TRBJ1-1
CDR3nt: TGTGCCAGCAGCGTAGATGGGCAGGGCTATGGCTACACCTTC; CDR3aa: CASSVDGQGYGYTF; abundance: NA; d_gene: NA; v_gene: TRBV9; j_gene: TRBJ1-2
CDR3nt: TGTGCCAGCAGCTCACTAGCGGAGTACACCGGGGAGCTGTTTTTT; CDR3aa: CASSSLAEYTGELFF; abundance: NA; d_gene: TRBD2; v_gene: TRBV11-2; j_gene: TRBJ2-2
CDR3nt: TGTGCCAGCAGAAGGGACAGGGGCCCAGATACGCAGTATTTT; CDR3aa: CASRRDRGPDTQYF; abundance: NA; d_gene: TRBD1; v_gene: TRBV6-5; j_gene: TRBJ2-3
CDR3nt: TGTGCCATCCCAGGAGACAGGTGGGTCGACGAGCAGTACTTC; CDR3aa: CAIPGDRWVDEQYF; abundance: NA; d_gene: NA; v_gene: TRBV6-1; j_gene: TRBJ2-7
CDR3nt: TGCGCCAGCAGCTTGCTTCAAAGGGGCTCGGACACTGAAGCTTTCTTT; CDR3aa: CASSLLQRGSDTEAFF; abundance: NA; d_gene: NA; v_gene: TRBV5-1; j_gene: TRBJ1-1
CDR3nt: TGTGCCAGCAGCGTCCCGTGGCAGAGCGATTCTGGGCAGTTCTTC; CDR3aa: CASSVPWQSDSGQFF; abundance: NA; d_gene: NA; v_gene: TRBV9; j_gene: TRBJ2-1
CDR3nt: TGCGCCAGCAGCCAAGCCGCTGACTCCTACGAGCAGTACTTC; CDR3aa: CASSQAADSYEQYF; abundance: NA; d_gene: NA; v_gene: TRBV4-1; j_gene: TRBJ2-7
CDR3nt: TGTGCCAGCAGCTTATCGAGCTACGAGCAGTACTTC; CDR3aa: CASSLSSYEQYF; abundance: NA; d_gene: NA; v_gene: TRBV13; j_gene: TRBJ2-7
CDR3nt: TGTGCCAGCAGCTTAAAATTACAGGGAGGTGGCTACACCTTC; CDR3aa: CASSLKLQGGGYTF; abundance: NA; d_gene: NA; v_gene: TRBV5-5; j_gene: TRBJ1-2
CDR3nt: TGTGCCTGGAGTGTAAGTAGCGCCTACGAGCAGTACTTC; CDR3aa: CAWSVSSAYEQYF; abundance: NA; d_gene: NA; v_gene: TRBV30; j_gene: TRBJ2-7
CDR3nt: TGCGCCAGCACCCCGCCAGTCGGTAGATTAATACCTGAGCAGTTCTTC; CDR3aa: CASTPPVGRLIPEQFF; abundance: NA; d_gene: NA; v_gene: TRBV4-1; j_gene: TRBJ2-1
CDR3nt: TGTGCCAGCAGTGACAGCTCCTACGAGCAGTACTTC; CDR3aa: CASSDSSYEQYF; abundance: NA; d_gene: NA; v_gene: TRBV6-1; j_gene: TRBJ2-7
CDR3nt: TGTGCCAGCAGTGACGGCGGCGGGAGCACAGATACGCAGTATTTT; CDR3aa: CASSDGGGSTDTQYF; abundance: NA; d_gene: NA; v_gene: TRBV6-4; j_gene: TRBJ2-3
CDR3nt: TGTGCCAGCAGCCTATCTGGCGGATACAATGAGCAGTTCTTC; CDR3aa: CASSLSGGYNEQFF; abundance: NA; d_gene: NA; v_gene: TRBV27; j_gene: TRBJ2-1
CDR3nt: TGCGCCAGCAACCCCGGGACTAGGACCCTCGAGCAGTACTTC; CDR3aa: CASNPGTRTLEQYF; abundance: NA; d_gene: TRBD2; v_gene: TRBV5-1; j_gene: TRBJ2-7
CDR3nt: TGCGCCAGCAGCCAAGATTACACAGGGGGCTACAATGAGCAGTTCTTC; CDR3aa: CASSQDYTGGYNEQFF; abundance: NA; d_gene: TRBD1; v_gene: TRBV4-3; j_gene: TRBJ2-1
CDR3nt: TGCGCCAGCAAGGGTGAGGGGGCCGCAGATACGCAGTATTTT; CDR3aa: CASKGEGAADTQYF; abundance: NA; d_gene: TRBD1; v_gene: TRBV4-1; j_gene: TRBJ2-3
CDR3nt: TGCAGCGTTGGGTCAGGGGGTCACGAGCAGTACTTC; CDR3aa: CSVGSGGHEQYF; abundance: once; d_gene: TRBD1; v_gene: TRBV29-1; j_gene: TRBJ2-7
CDR3nt: TGTGCCAGCAGCCAAGTCGGGAGCCACTTGGAGCAGTACTTC; CDR3aa: CASSQVGSHLEQYF; abundance: once; d_gene: NA; v_gene: TRBV4-2; j_gene: TRBJ2-7
CDR3nt: TGTGCCAGTAGTATCCCCCTTAGGGACTACCTGTCGTCCTCCTACAATGAGCAGTTCTTC; CDR3aa: CASSIPLRDYLSSSYNEQFF; abundance: few; d_gene: TRBD2; v_gene: TRBV19; j_gene: TRBJ2-1